This TCR beta chain was identified during a study of T cell repertoires in ileal Crohn's disease. Each sample's TCRB immunosequencing used five hundred nanograms of biopsy DNA. Only in-frame clones appear in the TCRdb table, and some are missing; sequencing was by immunoSEQ multiplex PCR. The profile shows 11,000 to 15,000 clones, around 84% of them singletons. General study findings and limits: Clonal expansions were more frequent in active smokers than non-smokers at surgery. Endoscopic recurrence occurred in every patient whose clonality exceeded 26.8%.

Eligibility required adulthood, ileal or ileocolonic Crohn's disease and indicated ileocolonic resection. As regards this clone: What it recognizes is unknown.

This CDR3 has 15 amino acids. With V trimmed by 1 base and J by 4 bases, 4 bases remained unmatched. Germline assignment: CDR1 LGHNA and CDR2 YSLEER. The rearrangement joins TRBV4-3 to TRBJ2-3; 8 nucleotides agree with TRBD1. Sequences were obtained from ileal tissue. The origin of this receptor is an adult with Crohn's disease. CDR3 DNA: TGCGCCAGCAGCCAAGCTGACAGGGGCCCAGATACGCAGTATTTT. This codes for CASSQADRGPDTQYF.